A selection of T cell receptor beta chains follows, all from one sample in a study of response to subunit inactivated influenza vaccine. TCRdb passed the RT-PCR reads through MiXCR, listing each CDR3 protein once. The repertoire holds about half a million distinct CDR3 sequences, with approximately 10% as singletons. The sequencing here drew on PBMCs from blood, taken 35 to 45 days after vaccination. The source of these receptors is a man in his fifties who received an inactivated influenza vaccine. Each CDR3 is given with its conserved first and last residue. Fields, in order: V gene, clone size, J gene, D gene, CDR3 protein, CDR3 DNA. D genes are given only for firm matches. A clone size is listed for some rows: how often the clone was seen (once, few, many), or a class if it is expanded.

>TRBV4-1|-|TRBJ1-5|-
CASSQEWQSNQPQHF
TGCGCCAGCAGCCAAGAATGGCAGTCGAATCAGCCCCAGCATTTT
>TRBV5-1|few|TRBJ2-2|-
CASSPGTTGELFF
TGCGCCAGCAGCCCGGGGACCACCGGGGAGCTGTTTTTT
>TRBV5-1|few|TRBJ2-2|-
CASSLDWGGELFF
TGCGCCAGCAGCTTGGACTGGGGCGGGGAGCTGTTTTTT
>TRBV20-1|-|TRBJ2-7|-
CSARGRGLASEQYF
TGCAGTGCTAGAGGGAGGGGGCTGGCCTCCGAGCAGTACTTC
>TRBV3-1|few|TRBJ2-6|-
CASSYSGTRTSGANVLTF
TGTGCCAGCAGCTACTCCGGGACACGAACCTCTGGGGCCAACGTCCTGACTTTC
>TRBV5-1|few|TRBJ2-7|TRBD1
CASSITGGNYEQYF
TGCGCCAGCAGTATTACAGGGGGCAATTACGAGCAGTACTTC
>TRBV20-1|few|TRBJ2-3|-
CSALGGGTTDTQYF
TGCAGTGCTCTAGGGGGGGGAACCACAGATACGCAGTATTTT
>TRBV18|few|TRBJ2-7|-
CASSRGHYEQYF
TGTGCCAGCTCACGCGGACACTACGAGCAGTACTTC
>TRBV5-5|many|TRBJ1-4|TRBD1
CASSLFLTGPLNEKLFF
TGTGCCAGCAGCTTGTTCTTGACAGGGCCGTTAAATGAAAAACTGTTTTTT
>TRBV9|many|TRBJ1-3|-
CASSVDSQGLSTIYF
TGTGCCAGCAGCGTAGACTCGCAGGGACTCAGCACCATATATTTT
>TRBV21-1|-|TRBJ1-1|-
CASSKVGTGFLNTEAFF
TGTGCCAGCAGCAAAGTAGGAACAGGGTTCTTGAACACTGAAGCTTTCTTT
>TRBV7-9|-|TRBJ2-3|-
CASSLDASGLQYF
TGTGCCAGCAGCTTAGATGCCAGCGGTCTGCAGTATTTT
>TRBV6-1|few|TRBJ2-7|-
CASRNLGGGTSYEQYF
TGTGCCAGCAGGAACTTAGGGGGCGGGACATCCTACGAGCAGTACTTC
>TRBV27|-|TRBJ2-7|-
CASSPLGVGRPYEQYF
TGTGCCAGCAGTCCCCTCGGGGTGGGCCGTCCCTACGAGCAGTACTTC
>TRBV10-3|-|TRBJ2-1|-
CAISGPGSYNEQFF
TGTGCCATCAGTGGACCGGGTTCCTACAATGAGCAGTTCTTC
>TRBV28|-|TRBJ2-7|TRBD2
CASSLFGTTYEQYF
TGTGCCAGCAGTTTATTTGGGACTACCTACGAGCAGTACTTC
>TRBV2|-|TRBJ2-3|TRBD2
CASRGLVSTDTQYF
TGTGCCAGCAGGGGACTAGTTAGCACAGATACGCAGTATTTT
>TRBV5-1|many|TRBJ2-4|TRBD1
CASSSDRGTAKNIQYF
TGCGCCAGCAGCTCGGACAGGGGAACGGCCAAAAACATTCAGTACTTC
>TRBV5-1|few|TRBJ2-7|-
CASSLLGSEQYF
TGCGCCAGCAGCTTGCTGGGGTCCGAGCAGTACTTC
>TRBV9|few|TRBJ2-7|-
CASSVDLRGGPDEQYF
TGTGCCAGCAGCGTCGACCTTCGAGGTGGGCCTGACGAGCAGTACTTC
>TRBV15|many|TRBJ2-7|-
CATSRLPPDYEQYF
TGTGCCACCAGCAGGCTACCCCCAGACTACGAGCAGTACTTC
>TRBV28|many|TRBJ1-2|-
CASTFGGSGYGYTF
TGTGCCAGCACCTTCGGAGGTTCGGGGTATGGCTACACCTTC
>TRBV7-2|many|TRBJ2-5|-
CASSQDYSETQYF
TGTGCCAGCAGCCAGGACTACTCGGAGACCCAGTACTTC